The 9 T cell receptor beta chains given below trace back to one sample, sequenced in a study of identical twins. TCRdb redid the calling of the 5' RACE reads with MiXCR, one entry per CDR3 protein. Among some 600,000 distinct CDR3 sequences, about 7.6% were seen once, and the ten largest hold over 1.5%. A further study also used this sample, focusing on yellow fever vaccine responses in identical twins.

Sequencing was carried out using PBMCs. These receptors were taken from a woman between 18 and 30 years old in good health.

This clonotype was recorded at least ten times. The J gene is TRBJ2-7, the V gene TRBV9; D is uncertain. The ends were cut back, 0 bases at V and 4 bases at J, with 14 bases in the middle. The CDR3 sequence is 15 residues long. Per the germline V gene, CDR1 is SGDLS and CDR2 is YYNGEE. Here the CDR3 reads CASSVVHLWVYEQYF. In DNA form, the CDR3 reads TGTGCCAGCAGCGTAGTTCACTTATGGGTTTACGAGCAGTACTTC.

This chain connects TRBV12-3 or TRBV12-4 to TRBJ2-3; the D gene is possibly TRBD2 (5 bases). Trimming left V 7 bases short and J 4 bases short, with 15 bases between. This CDR3 has 14 amino acids. The CDR3 spells CASKPGNMADTQYF. In DNA, the CDR3 is TGTGCCAGCAAGCCCGGGAATATGGCAGATACGCAGTATTTT.

This clonotype was counted only a few times. The V gene is TRBV7-2, the J gene TRBJ1-5; D perhaps matches TRBD1 (5 bases). CDR1 is SGHTA and CDR2 is FQGNSA in the germline V gene. V lost 2 bases to trimming and J lost 7 bases, with 12 bases between them. This CDR3 comprises 14 residues. CDR3 residues: CASSLNSGRQPQHF. The CDR3 bases are TGTGCCAGCAGCTTAAACTCAGGGAGACAGCCCCAGCATTTT.

The table lists this clonotype with many counts. One end of the junction is discordant with germline, which a read error may explain. V gene TRBV5-1 combines with J gene TRBJ2-1, with D unclear. Germline V CDR1 and CDR2: SGHRS, YFSETQ. The CDR3 is 13 residues long. The CDR3 region is CASSLALYNEQFF. CDR3 sequence (DNA): TGTGCCAGCAGCCTGGCTTTATACAATGAGCAGTTCTTC. Looking up the rest from reference TRBV5-1 and TRBJ2-1 gives the full variable domain: KAGVTQTPRYLIKTRGQQVTLSCSPISGHRSVSWYQQTPGQGLQFLFEYFSETQRNKGNFPGRFSGRQFSNSRSEMNVSTLELGDSALYLCASSLALYNEQFFGPGTRLTVL.

The V and J genes are TRBV12-3 or TRBV12-4 and TRBJ2-3, with 7 nucleotides matching TRBD2. V trimming: 7 bases; J trimming: 4 bases; junction bases outside the gene matches: 8. The CDR3 is made up of 14 amino acids. The CDR3 coding sequence is TGTGCCAGCACCTCCGGACTAGGGGCAGATACGCAGTATTTT. Translated, it gives CASTSGLGADTQYF.

The chain couples TRBV3-1 to TRBJ2-7; D is uncertain. This CDR3 spans 13 amino acids. CDR1 and CDR2 from the germline V gene are LGHDT and YNNKEL (reference sequence). V was clipped by 6 bases and J by 9 bases, with 18 bases between them. The CDR3 region is CASRPTSSLGQYF. The CDR3 coding sequence is TGTGCCAGCAGACCAACCTCTTCACTTGGGCAGTACTTC.

The V gene is TRBV19, the J gene TRBJ2-5, with no clear D. The CDR3 has 14 residues. Germline CDR1 and CDR2: LNHDA and SQIVND (reference sequence). V was trimmed by 3 bases and J by 1 base, leaving 9 bases between them. CDR3 in amino acids: CASSILGPQETQYF. As DNA, the CDR3 is TGTGCCAGTAGTATTCTCGGGCCCCAAGAGACCCAGTACTTC.

CDR3 bases: TGTGCCAGCAGCCAAGACCGACTAACTAAAGAGACCCAGTACTTC. Its translation is CASSQDRLTKETQYF. The genes are TRBV3-1 and TRBJ2-5, with D possibly TRBD2 on 5 matching bases. Germline V lookup: CDR1 LGHDT, CDR2 YNNKEL (reference sequence). The CDR3 is 15 amino acids. The ends were cut back, 0 bases at V and 3 bases at J, with 11 bases in the middle.

This clonotype was observed many times. The DNA for the CDR3 is TGTGCCAGCAGTTTAATAGTTTCTAGCGGGAGGGCAGACAATGAGCAGTTCTTC. Its translation: CASSLIVSSGRADNEQFF. The chain has TRBV12-3 or TRBV12-4 and TRBJ2-1; the match to TRBD2 covers 12 bases. V gave up 2 bases and J gave up 5 bases; unmatched junction bases: 10. This CDR3 has 18 amino acids.